A selection of T cell receptor beta chains follows, all from one sample in a study of blood T cells in healthy people across ages. TCRdb analysed the 5' RACE reads with MiXCR anew, one entry per CDR3 protein. In the table there are some 920,000 distinct CDR3 sequences, around 54% of which are singletons. Input material: blood. The receptor source for this set is a woman aged 55-70 years in good health. CDR3s include the opening cysteine and the closing phenylalanine or tryptophan. A D gene is named only where the DNA matches it firmly. Where a row states a size, it is once, few, many or the class of an expanded clone; other rows omit it.

J gene | clone size | V gene | D gene | CDR3 DNA | CDR3 protein
TRBJ1-2 | NA | TRBV20-1 | NA | TGCAGTGCTAGCCCGGCAGTGGTTTATGGCTACACCTTC | CSASPAVVYGYTF
TRBJ2-1 | few | TRBV9 | NA | TGTGCCAGCAGCGTAGCAGGGGAAGGCTACAATGAGCAGTTCTTC | CASSVAGEGYNEQFF
TRBJ1-4 | NA | TRBV7-9 | TRBD1 | TGTGCCAGCAGCGCCAGACAGGGGAGGATGGCTAATGAAAAACTGTTTTTT | CASSARQGRMANEKLFF
TRBJ2-3 | few | TRBV7-2 | NA | TGTGCCAGCAGCCCCAACGGAGGGATTGCAGATACGCAGTATTTT | CASSPNGGIADTQYF
TRBJ2-5 | NA | TRBV6-6 | TRBD2 | TGTGCCAGCAGTTACTCCTGGGAGGGTGAGACCCAGTACTTC | CASSYSWEGETQYF
TRBJ2-1 | NA | TRBV28 | NA | TGTGCCAGCAGTTCCCTGCTAGGCGGGAGAGAGGACAGCTCCTACAATGAGCAGTTCTTC | CASSSLLGGREDSSYNEQFF
TRBJ2-5 | once | TRBV4-3 | TRBD2 | TGCGCCAGCAGCCAGACTCCCCTCTTGAGCGGGAGGGCCGGTAATGAGCAGTACTTC | CASSQTPLLSGRAGNEQYF
TRBJ2-5 | NA | TRBV21-1 | NA | TGTGCCAGCAGCAATGGACACGTTCAAGAGACCCAGTACTTC | CASSNGHVQETQYF
TRBJ1-2 | NA | TRBV9 | NA | TGTGCCAGCAGCAGGACACCGCTATCTAACTATGGCTACACCTTC | CASSRTPLSNYGYTF
TRBJ2-1 | once | TRBV7-3 | NA | TGTGCCAGCAGGGATATTTCAGGAGGCGGTTGCAATAGGCAGTTCTTC | CASRDISGGGCNRQFF
TRBJ2-2 | NA | TRBV9 | NA | TGTGCCGGCAGCGCGGGTCCGAACACCGGGGAGCTGTTTTTT | CAGSAGPNTGELFF
TRBJ2-7 | NA | TRBV21-1 | NA | TGTGCCAGCAGTGCGCCGGGAGTAAGACCCCAGATAACACGAGAGACCCCGTACTTC | CASSAPGVRPQITRETPYF
TRBJ2-7 | NA | TRBV29-1 | NA | TGCAGCGTCGGACGGAGAACGGGGGGCGGTGACGAGCAGTACTTC | CSVGRRTGGGDEQYF
TRBJ2-7 | NA | TRBV20-1 | TRBD1 | TGCAGTGCCCCTAGGAGGACAGGGGTTTACGAGCAGTACTTC | CSAPRRTGVYEQYF
TRBJ2-7 | NA | TRBV29-1 | NA | TGCAGCGTTGTGGGGGTATGGGAAAACAGGGATTCCTACGAGCAGTACTTC | CSVVGVWENRDSYEQYF
TRBJ1-1 | NA | TRBV5-1 | TRBD1 | TGCGCCAGCAGAAGGACGGGACAGGGTATCACTGAAGCTTTCTTT | CASRRTGQGITEAFF
TRBJ1-1 | NA | TRBV7-9 | NA | TGTGCCAGCAGCTTACCTTTTGACAGACGAAACACTGAAGCTTTCTTT | CASSLPFDRRNTEAFF
TRBJ2-1 | NA | TRBV19 | TRBD2 | TGTGCCAGTAGTATAGCTAGCGGGAGTTGGAATGAGCAGTTCTTC | CASSIASGSWNEQFF
TRBJ2-7 | few | TRBV20-1 | TRBD1 | TGCAGTGCTACGAAAGTAGGACAGGGGTCTATCTACGAGCAGTACTTC | CSATKVGQGSIYEQYF
TRBJ1-1 | NA | TRBV5-6 | NA | TGTGCCAGCAGCTTTGTGGGCAGGGAGTTCACTGAAGCTTTCTTT | CASSFVGREFTEAFF
TRBJ1-2 | few | TRBV4-2 | TRBD1 | TGTGCCAGCAGCCCGGGACAGTTTAACTATGGCTACACCTTC | CASSPGQFNYGYTF
TRBJ2-7 | NA | TRBV6-2/TRBV6-3 | TRBD1 | TGTGCCAGCAGTTACAGTAGGACAGGGGAACCATACGAGCAGTACTTC | CASSYSRTGEPYEQYF
TRBJ1-2 | NA | TRBV3-1 | NA | TGTGCCAGCAGCCAAGATTTCCGGGCGACGCACTATGGCTACACCTTC | CASSQDFRATHYGYTF
TRBJ2-3 | NA | TRBV5-1 | NA | TGCGCCAGCAGTGCCGGGACCCGCACAGATACGCAGTATTTT | CASSAGTRTDTQYF
TRBJ2-3 | once | TRBV3-1 | NA | TGTGCCAGCCGGGACTGGGGAGGCACAGATACGCAGTATTTT | CASRDWGGTDTQYF
TRBJ2-7 | NA | TRBV25-1 | TRBD2 | TGTGCCAGCAGTGAATTTCTAGGCGGGAGTAACAATGAGCAGTACTTC | CASSEFLGGSNNEQYF
TRBJ2-7 | NA | TRBV20-1 | NA | TGCAGTGCTAGAGAGGGGGCGGGAGCGGCCGAGCAGTACTTC | CSAREGAGAAEQYF
TRBJ2-3 | few | TRBV10-3 | NA | TGTGCCATCAGTGAGAAAGACGTAAGTTCCGAGTGGTCCAGCACAGATACGCAGTATTTT | CAISEKDVSSEWSSTDTQYF
TRBJ2-3 | once | TRBV3-1 | NA | TGTGCCAGCAGCCAACAGCTAGCAGCAGATACGCAGTATTTT | CASSQQLAADTQYF